Only a few counts were recorded for the clone carrying this TCR beta chain. The target antigen is unknown. Trimming left V 7 bases short and J 4 bases short, with 10 bases between. The germline V gene has CDR1 MNHNS and CDR2 SASEGT. The CDR3 contains 13 residues. TCRdb redid the calling of the 5' RACE reads with MiXCR, one entry per CDR3 protein. The repertoire holds around 240,000 distinct CDR3 sequences, approximately 7% seen once, with around 3.4% in the top ten. This sample was taken from a study of identical twins. Study-wide results and caveats: For monozygotic twins, models underestimated out-of-frame TCR alpha sharing.

The same data also went into a second study, on yellow fever vaccine responses in identical twins.

The origin of this receptor is a woman aged 18-29 years in good health. This rearrangement joins TRBV6-1 to TRBJ2-2; D is possibly TRBD1 (6 bases). Sequences were obtained from memory (CD45RO+) T cells sorted from blood. The CDR3 protein is CASIRGGTGELFF. The CDR3 region has the DNA TGTGCCAGCATAAGAGGGGGCACCGGGGAGCTGTTTTTT.